This T cell receptor beta chain originates from a study of cytomegalovirus exposure and HLA in healthy donors. About the research overall: For the approximately 400 genotyped donors, more than 80% fell within the Caucasian-associated ancestry cluster.

Trimming shortened V by 6 bases and J by 1 base, and 13 bases separated the two germline ends. Germline CDR1 and CDR2: MGHDK and SYGVNS. CDR3 length: 14 residues. Researchers ran the PCR with 60 Vbeta and 13 Jbeta primers. Data came from immunoSEQ multiplex PCR; TCRdb stores just in-frame clones and leaves some out. The table has almost 200,000 clones, about 80% seen once; the top ten hold 1.5% to 2%. The chain carries TRBV25-1 and TRBJ2-7; D may be TRBD2 (6 bases). Sequenced sample: PBMCs. The sequence was obtained from a man younger than 40 in good health and CMV-seronegative. This CDR3 is CASRAYAGSYEQYF. CDR3 nucleotides: TGTGCCAGCAGGGCCTATGCGGGGTCCTACGAGCAGTACTTC.